This record covers a single T cell receptor beta chain. This clonotype occurred many times. Its antigen remains unidentified. No much larger clonotype is one base removed from it; base qualities were not supplied. This entry belongs to a study of response to subunit inactivated influenza vaccine (dated by TCRdb to the late 2010s). For the wider study: The study used deep quantitative T cell receptor repertoire profiling to track responses to a trivalent subunit inactivated influenza vaccine. The paper as a whole reports these results and caveats: The authors proposed that each seasonal influenza vaccination may bring in only a limited number of new T cells.

V is pruned by 4 bases and J by 4 bases, leaving 7 bases of the junction without a gene match. Including cysteine and phenylalanine, the CDR3 has 15 amino acids. Just CDR3 DNA is preserved here, 45 bases in frame from base 1. From a lookup of the germline V gene, CDR1 and CDR2 are SGHRS and YFSETQ. The library came from RT-PCR. Sequencer: Illumina HiSeq 2500. The public reads were quality trimmed at Q25 with fastp and then assembled into clones with MiXCR by TCRdb, keeping productive beta chains. For every CDR3 protein sequence, its rows merge into one entry that carries the most common genes and DNA. Counted in this sample were about 700,000 distinct CDR3 sequences; approximately 15% of them appeared once. Clones ranked in the top ten supply around 7.3% of the sample.

The rearrangement combines TRBV5-1 with TRBJ2-7; 11 bases in between match TRBD1. Sample: PBMCs from blood, taken 14 days before vaccination. This receptor was identified in a man aged 50-60 years who received an inactivated influenza vaccine. Donor details come from another sample of the same person, matched by shared clones. The DNA reads TGCGCCAGCAGCATAACCGGGACAGGGGGATACGAGCAGTACTTC. Protein translation: CASSITGTGGYEQYF.